The T cell receptor beta chain described here comes from a study of T cell responses to AZD1222 COVID-19 vaccine. Overall study findings and caveats: Of spike-specific TCRs, nearly half reportedly target regions left unmutated in variants. White British people made up most donors, females outnumbered males, and clonal diversity was possibly underestimated. Baseline seropositivity occurred in only a handful of AZD1222 recipients.

Clones were sequenced by immunoSEQ multiplex PCR, and TCRdb holds only the in-frame ones, with some missing. The table records 100,000 to 150,000 clones, approximately 87% of them present only once. About this clone: What it binds is not known.

This CDR3 comprises 15 residues. Per the germline V gene, CDR1 is SGHTA and CDR2 is FQGNSA. Losses at the gene ends were 1 base for V and 3 bases for J; bases not matched to a gene: 3. The V and J genes are TRBV7-2 and TRBJ2-1; 7 bases match TRBD2. The TCR was taken from an adult in good health. The material sequenced was peripheral blood, taken on day 0 of AZD1222 vaccination. CDR3 in amino acids: CASSLGGGSYNEQFF. CDR3 coding DNA: TGTGCCAGCAGCTTAGGTGGCGGGAGCTACAATGAGCAGTTCTTC.